This T cell receptor beta chain came from a study of Graves' ophthalmopathy and Graves' hyperthyroidism. Regarding the study as a whole: The model reached 65% to 71% sensitivity and about 72% specificity for predicting ophthalmopathy progression.

For repertoire sequencing, the TCR beta CDR3 regions were amplified from RNA transcripts. HTBI primers were used in a first-round RT-PCR, which preceded a second-round multiplex PCR. TCRdb processed the multiplex PCR reads anew with MiXCR; each CDR3 protein has one entry. Of about 220,000 distinct CDR3 sequences listed, roughly 21% are singletons. On this clonotype: Its antigen is undetermined.

Germline CDR1 is MDHEN and CDR2 is SYDVKM. The CDR3 extends over 14 amino acids. Trimming removed 3 bases from V and 4 bases from J; junction bases left unmatched: 5. Input material: peripheral blood. The receptor was isolated from a woman aged 45 to 65 with Graves' ophthalmopathy. The chain joins TRBV28 to TRBJ2-5; 7 bases are a match to TRBD1. CDR3 nucleotide sequence: TGTGCCAGCAGTTTGGAACAGGGGACAGAGACCCAGTACTTC. It specifies CASSLEQGTETQYF.